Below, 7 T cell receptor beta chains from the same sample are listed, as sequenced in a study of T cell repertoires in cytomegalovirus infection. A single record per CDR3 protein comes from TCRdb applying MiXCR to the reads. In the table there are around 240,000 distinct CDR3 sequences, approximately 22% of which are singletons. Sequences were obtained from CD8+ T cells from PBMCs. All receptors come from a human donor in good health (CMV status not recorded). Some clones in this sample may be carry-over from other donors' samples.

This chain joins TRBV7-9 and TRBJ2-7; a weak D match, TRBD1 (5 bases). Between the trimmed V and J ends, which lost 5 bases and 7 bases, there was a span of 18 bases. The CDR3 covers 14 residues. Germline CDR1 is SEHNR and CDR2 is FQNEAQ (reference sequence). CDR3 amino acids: CASSPLRRGNEQYF. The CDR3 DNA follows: TGTGCCAGCAGCCCTTTGAGAAGGGGCAATGAGCAGTACTTC.

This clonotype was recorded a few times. The CDR3 DNA follows: TGTGCCAGCAGTTCATATTACCGGGACTTTGGGCAGCCCCAGCATTTT. This encodes CASSSYYRDFGQPQHF. The J gene is TRBJ1-5, the V gene TRBV28, with D perhaps matching TRBD1 (5 bases). This CDR3 has 16 residues. Germline V CDR1 and CDR2: MDHEN, SYDVKM. The V and J ends lost 4 bases and 7 bases respectively, with 20 bases between them.

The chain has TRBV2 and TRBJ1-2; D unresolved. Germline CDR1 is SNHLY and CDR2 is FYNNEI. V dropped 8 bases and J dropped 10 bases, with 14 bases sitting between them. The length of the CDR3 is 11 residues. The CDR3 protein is CASPSTRDYTF. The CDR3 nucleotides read TGTGCCAGCCCCTCGACGAGGGACTACACCTTC. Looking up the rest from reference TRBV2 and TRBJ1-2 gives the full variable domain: EPEVTQTPSHQVTQMGQEVILRCVPISNHLYFYWYRQILGQKVEFLVSFYNNEISEKSEIFDDQFSVERPDGSNFTLKIRSTKLEDSAMYFCASPSTRDYTFGSGTRLTVV.

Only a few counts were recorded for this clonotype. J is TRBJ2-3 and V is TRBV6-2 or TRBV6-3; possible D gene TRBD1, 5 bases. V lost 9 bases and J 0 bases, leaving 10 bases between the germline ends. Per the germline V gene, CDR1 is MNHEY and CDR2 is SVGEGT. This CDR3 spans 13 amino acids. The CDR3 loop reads CASKDISTDTQYF. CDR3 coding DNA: TGTGCCAGTAAGGACATTAGCACAGATACGCAGTATTTT.

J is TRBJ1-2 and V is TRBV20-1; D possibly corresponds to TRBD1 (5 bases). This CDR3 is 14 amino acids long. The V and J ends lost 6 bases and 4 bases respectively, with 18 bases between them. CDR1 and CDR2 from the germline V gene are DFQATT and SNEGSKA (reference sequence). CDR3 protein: CSARPVGDGYGYTF. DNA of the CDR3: TGCAGTGCCCGCCCCGTGGGGGACGGCTATGGCTACACCTTC.

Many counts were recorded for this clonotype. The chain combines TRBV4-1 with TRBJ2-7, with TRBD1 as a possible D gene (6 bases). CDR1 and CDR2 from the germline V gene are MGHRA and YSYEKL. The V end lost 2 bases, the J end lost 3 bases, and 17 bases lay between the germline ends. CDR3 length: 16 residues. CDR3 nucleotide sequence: TGCGCCAGCAGCCAAACCCTTACAGGGAGATACTACGAGCAGTACTTC. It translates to CASSQTLTGRYYEQYF.

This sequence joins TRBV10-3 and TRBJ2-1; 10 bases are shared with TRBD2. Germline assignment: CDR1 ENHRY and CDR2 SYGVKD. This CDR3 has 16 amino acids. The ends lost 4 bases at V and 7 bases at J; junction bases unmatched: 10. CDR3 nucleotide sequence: TGTGCCATCAGTGGGTTAGCGGGGGGCACGGGGAATGAGCAGTTCTTC. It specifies CAISGLAGGTGNEQFF.